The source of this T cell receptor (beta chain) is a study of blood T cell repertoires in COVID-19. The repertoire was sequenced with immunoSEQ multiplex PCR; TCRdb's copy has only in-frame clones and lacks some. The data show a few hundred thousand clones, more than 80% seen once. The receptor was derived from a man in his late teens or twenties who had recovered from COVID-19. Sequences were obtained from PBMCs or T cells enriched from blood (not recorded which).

The CDR3 loop reads CASSQEGGGASSNQPQHF. For the CDR3, the DNA is TGTGCCAGCAGCCAAGAAGGAGGGGGGGCCAGCAGCAATCAGCCCCAGCATTTT. The chain is built from TRBV3-1 (or the pseudogene TRBV3-2) and TRBJ1-5, with a weak D call TRBD1 (6 bases). V shed 0 bases and J shed 1 base, with 16 bases lying between them. The CDR3 has 18 residues. Germline loops: CDR1 LGHDT, CDR2 YNNKEL (reference sequence).